The source of this TCR beta chain is a study of shared clonotypes between healthy human individuals. Notes on the study in general: Tissue TCR repertoires likely differ from these blood-only repertoires. It was expected that sequencing depth would affect clonotype sharing among donors. Compared with clonotypes that all four donors shared, non-shared clonotypes had lower generation probabilities.

Approximately 30,000 T cell genomes (about 210 ng DNA) went into each sorted-subset replicate. Assay: immunoSEQ multiplex PCR; the TCRdb copy retains only in-frame clones and omits some. The sample contains roughly 2.1 million clones, 85% to 95% of which appear only once. This clone is a singleton in its sample. Its antigen is still unknown. The germline V and J ends were trimmed by 3 bases and 0 bases, with 12 bases remaining between them. This CDR3 region has 14 residues. Germline V gene lookup returns CDR1 SQVTM and CDR2 ANQGSEA. Terminally differentiated effector memory CD45RA+ cells were excluded by CCR7 positive selection of CD45RO-negative cells.

The source is a man aged 18 to 29 in good health. Some clones in this sample may be carry-over from other donors' samples. Specimen: naive CD8+ T cells from PBMCs. The rearrangement links TRBV29-1 to TRBJ2-7, with no clear D. CDR3 residues: CSVDTLGSSYEQYF. CDR3 DNA: TGCAGCGTTGACACCCTAGGTAGCTCCTACGAGCAGTACTTC.